Listed here are 19 T cell receptor beta chains from one sample, sequenced in a study of cytomegalovirus exposure and HLA in healthy donors. Clones were read by immunoSEQ multiplex PCR, and TCRdb kept only the in-frame ones, dropping some. Among 50,000 to 65,000 clones listed, 85% to 95% were seen once. The specimen was PBMCs. Every receptor here comes from a woman between 18 and 30 years old in good health and CMV-seropositive.

The chain combines TRBV6-6 with TRBJ1-5; 10 bases agree with TRBD1. The germline gives CDR1 MNHNY, CDR2 SVGAGI (reference sequence). This CDR3 has 14 amino acids. The V and J ends lost 6 bases and 11 bases, in that order; junction bases with no gene match: 10. The DNA for the CDR3 is TGTGCCAGCAGCCGGGACAGGGGAGTGGGGGCCCAGCATTTT. This translates into CASSRDRGVGAQHF.

V usage is TRBV27 and J usage is TRBJ2-5; 11 bases are a match to TRBD2. Trimming removed 5 bases from V and 1 base from J; junction bases left unmatched: 12. The CDR3 has 18 amino acids. Germline assignment: CDR1 MNHEY and CDR2 SMNVEV (reference sequence). In nucleotides, the CDR3 is TGTGCCAGCAGTCAAGGGCGGTTCGGGACTAGCGGCCAAGAGACCCAGTACTTC. Encoded protein: CASSQGRFGTSGQETQYF.

In this sample, this clone turned up a few times. The chain employs TRBV28 and TRBJ1-1, with D unclear. V was pared by 4 bases and J by 6 bases, with 6 bases between. There are 11 residues in the CDR3. Germline V gene sequence: CDR1 MDHEN, CDR2 SYDVKM. The CDR3 DNA reads as TGTGCCAGCAGTTCGAGGGCTGAAGCTTTCTTT. This sequence encodes CASSSRAEAFF.

CDR3 sequence reads: CASSLRWTGGFQETQYF. As DNA, the CDR3 is TGCGCCAGCAGCCTCAGATGGACAGGGGGCTTCCAAGAGACCCAGTACTTC. The J gene is TRBJ2-5, the V gene TRBV4-3; 11 nucleotides match TRBD1. V gave up 4 bases and J gave up 1 base; unmatched junction bases: 8. CDR3 size: 17 residues. Germline CDR1 is LGHNA and CDR2 is YSLEER.

The chain recombines TRBV7-2 with TRBJ1-4, with D possibly TRBD1 on 5 matching bases. The CDR3 extends over 13 amino acids. Germline-derived CDR1 and CDR2 are SGHTA and FQGNSA. V was clipped by 5 bases and J by 10 bases, with 14 bases between them. The CDR3 region is CASSQGEARKLFF. In DNA, the CDR3 is TGTGCCAGCAGCCAGGGTGAAGCTCGAAAACTGTTTTTT.

This clone was seen just once. This rearrangement joins TRBV6-5 to TRBJ2-2; D remains ambiguous. Per germline, CDR1 MNHEY and CDR2 SVGAGI. The CDR3 spans 14 residues. V gave up 2 bases and J gave up 4 bases, with 8 bases separating them. The CDR3 loop reads CASSYRSVTGELFF. CDR3 bases: TGTGCCAGCAGTTACCGGAGCGTCACCGGGGAGCTGTTTTTT.

The chain employs TRBV9 and TRBJ2-5; D is ambiguous. V lost 0 bases, J lost 0 bases, and 21 bases lay in between. CDR1 is SGDLS and CDR2 is YYNGEE in the germline V gene. This CDR3 comprises 19 residues. The CDR3 is CASSVAPPLGVVDQETQYF. For the CDR3, the DNA is TGTGCCAGCAGCGTAGCCCCTCCCCTCGGTGTGGTCGACCAAGAGACCCAGTACTTC.

The chain couples TRBV6-1 to TRBJ2-3, with 7 positions matching TRBD1. The germline CDR1 and CDR2 sequences are MNHNS and SASEGT. The CDR3 sequence is 14 residues long. Trimming cost V 1 base and J 4 bases; bases outside gene matches: 2. The CDR3 coding sequence is TGTGCCAGCAGTGAAGGACAGGGAGCAGATACGCAGTATTTT. Protein product: CASSEGQGADTQYF.

This rearrangement joins TRBV10-3 to TRBJ1-2; a weak D match, TRBD1 (5 bases). CDR3 length: 14 amino acids. Germline V gene lookup returns CDR1 ENHRY and CDR2 SYGVKD. The ends were cut back, 6 bases at V and 0 bases at J, with 11 bases in the middle. CDR3 residues: CAIRGDSSNYGYTF. The CDR3 DNA is TGTGCCATCAGGGGCGACAGCTCTAACTATGGCTACACCTTC.

The chain carries TRBV4-2 and TRBJ2-7; no clear D gene. V lost 1 base, J lost 3 bases, and 4 bases lay in between. The CDR3 has 12 amino acids. Germline V gene lookup returns CDR1 LGHNA and CDR2 YNFKEQ. The CDR3 here is CASSQGLYEQYF. In DNA form, the CDR3 reads TGTGCCAGCAGCCAAGGGCTCTACGAGCAGTACTTC.

CDR3 sequence (DNA): TGTGCCAGTAGCCAAAACCAGAATCAGCCCCAGCATTTT. The encoded protein is CASSQNQNQPQHF. V is TRBV19 and J is TRBJ1-5; no reliable D call. CDR3 length: 13 residues. From germline, CDR1 is LNHDA and CDR2 SQIVND (reference sequence). With 6 bases removed from V and 4 bases from J, the gap between germline ends came to 10 bases.

The chain is built from TRBV6-5 and TRBJ1-2; 7 positions match TRBD1. Germline lookup yields CDR1 MNHEY and CDR2 SVGAGI. V shed 5 bases and J 4 bases; nucleotides not matched to a gene: 10. The CDR3 consists of 15 residues. The CDR3, as DNA: TGTGCCAGCAGTCGATACACAGGGGCCGGCTATGGCTACACCTTC. It encodes CASSRYTGAGYGYTF.

V gene TRBV4-1 combines with J gene TRBJ1-1; no definite D call. The CDR3 has 13 residues. V was pared by 0 bases and J by 4 bases, with 6 bases between. Germline loops: CDR1 MGHRA, CDR2 YSYEKL. In nucleotides, the CDR3 is TGCGCCAGCAGCCAAGAACGGGGCACTGAAGCTTTCTTT. Residues: CASSQERGTEAFF.

The chain employs TRBV7-3 and TRBJ1-1; D is ambiguous. CDR3 length: 13 amino acids. Germline CDR1 and CDR2: SGHTA and FQGTGA. The V gene lost 3 bases and the J gene lost 4 bases, with 9 bases spanning the gap. The CDR3 region is CASSFGGVTEAFF. CDR3 sequence (DNA): TGTGCCAGCAGCTTCGGTGGTGTCACTGAAGCTTTCTTT.

The V and J genes are TRBV5-6 and TRBJ2-1; D gene uncertain. Germline V lookup: CDR1 SGHDT, CDR2 YYEEEE. The CDR3 runs to 13 residues. The V gene lost 0 bases and the J gene lost 3 bases, with 4 bases spanning the gap. CDR3 loop: CASSLGGYNEQFF. The DNA of the CDR3 is TGTGCCAGCAGCTTGGGCGGCTACAATGAGCAGTTCTTC.

This chain connects TRBV27 to TRBJ2-1, with TRBD1 matching over 7 bases. V lost 8 bases and J lost 10; bases outside the gene matches: 14. CDR1 is MNHEY and CDR2 is SMNVEV in the germline V gene (reference sequence). The CDR3 runs to 14 residues. The chain's CDR3 is CASATRDRAREQFF. CDR3 nucleotide sequence: TGTGCCAGCGCTACCCGAGACAGGGCTCGCGAGCAGTTCTTC.

The chain employs TRBV5-1 and TRBJ1-6, with 7 bases matching TRBD1. The CDR3 has 15 residues. V was pared by 4 bases and J by 9 bases, with 10 bases of the junction left unmatched. The germline V gene has CDR1 SGHRS and CDR2 YFSETQ. CDR3 DNA: TGCGCCAGCAGCACGGAACAGGGGCCAGGTTCACCCCTCCACTTT. This gives the protein CASSTEQGPGSPLHF.

The table lists this clone with a count of one. The rearrangement links TRBV6-5 to TRBJ2-2; D gene unclear. The V and J ends lost 2 bases and 6 bases respectively, with 7 bases between them. The CDR3 loop spans 13 amino acids. Germline loops: CDR1 MNHEY, CDR2 SVGAGI. DNA of the CDR3: TGTGCCAGCAGTTACGTCCGGGCCGGGGAGCTGTTTTTT. This translates into CASSYVRAGELFF.

This chain's CDR3 is CASIPGAESTDTQYF. CDR3 DNA sequence: TGTGCCAGCATCCCTGGGGCAGAGAGCACAGATACGCAGTATTTT. The chain couples TRBV28 to TRBJ2-3, with D possibly matching TRBD1 (5 bases). There are 15 residues in the CDR3. Germline-derived CDR1 and CDR2 are MDHEN and SYDVKM. V gave up 7 bases and J gave up 0 bases, with 14 bases separating them.